The source of this TCR beta chain is a study of post-analysis software for immune sequencing data. Whole-study findings and limits: Significantly lower normalized Chao1 diversity was seen in multiple sclerosis patients than in controls. Roughly 5 TRBV segments occurring more often in patients than controls included TRBV5-6, TRBV5-1 and TRBV20-1.

Unique molecular identifiers tagged the TCR beta cDNA libraries. Once roughly 1 to 11 million T cells were used, some 500,000 cDNA molecules resulted. TCRdb independently ran MiXCR on the PCR reads; one entry per CDR3 protein. This table has about 500,000 distinct CDR3 sequences, around 40% appearing once. This clonotype was detected only a few times. The antigen is undetermined. V was pared by 4 bases and J by 2 bases, with 5 bases of the junction left unmatched. The CDR3 is made up of 15 amino acids. This receptor was obtained from a girl between 10 and 17 years old with multiple sclerosis. V and J are TRBV12-3 or TRBV12-4 and TRBJ2-7, with 10 bases lining up with TRBD2. The specimen sequenced was blood. The CDR3 bases are TGTGCCAGCAGTTCCCAGCGGGAGGGCCCCTACGAGCAGTACTTC. It translates to CASSSQREGPYEQYF.